The clone carrying this TCR beta chain came up many times. Antigen unknown. This library used around 400 ng RNA and molecular barcoded adaptors spanning alpha/delta and beta/gamma chains. TCRdb re-analysed the reads in MiXCR, keeping a single row per CDR3 protein. The data show approximately 140,000 distinct CDR3 sequences, about 12% seen once. V was pared by 0 bases and J by 2 bases, with 4 bases between. This CDR3 comprises 13 residues. These data originate in a study of read filtering for tumor transcriptome and immune sequencing. Looking at the study overall: R-ISS stage counts were eight or nine for I, approximately 16 for II, more than 5 for III.

Study-level results: IR-seq captured clonotypes deeper and more reliably than RNA-seq.

Sequencing was done on a sample of a population of CD138-negative cells sorted from bone marrow. The chain couples TRBV23-1 to TRBJ2-5; D ambiguous. TRBV23-1 is labeled an ORF, and its function is uncertain. The sequence came from a donor at least 40 years old with multiple myeloma. CDR3 in amino acids: CASSQSTQETQYF. The CDR3 DNA sequence: TGCGCCAGCAGTCAATCGACACAAGAGACCCAGTACTTC.